In this sample, the clone carrying this T cell receptor (beta chain) turned up once. This specimen belongs to a study of graft-versus-host responses after intestinal transplantation. Study summary: Each patient got anti-thymocyte globulin induction, then tacrolimus and steroids for around three years.

Here immunoSEQ multiplex PCR was the method, and the copy in TCRdb shows in-frame clones only, minus some. The sample records approximately 100,000 clones, roughly 88% being singletons. This sample comprised PBMCs, obtained 255 days after intestinal transplant. The clonotype comes from a human patient who received an intestinal transplant, so some T cells may come from the graft donor.

The CDR3 nucleotides read TGTGCCAGCGGCACCGGGACAGGACGAATTATAGCTTTCTTT. It encodes CASGTGTGRIIAFF. This chain links TRBV5-6 with TRBJ1-1, with 8 bases that match TRBD1. Trimming cost V 7 bases and J 10 bases; bases outside gene matches: 15. CDR3 length: 14 amino acids. Germline lookup yields CDR1 SGHDT and CDR2 YYEEEE.